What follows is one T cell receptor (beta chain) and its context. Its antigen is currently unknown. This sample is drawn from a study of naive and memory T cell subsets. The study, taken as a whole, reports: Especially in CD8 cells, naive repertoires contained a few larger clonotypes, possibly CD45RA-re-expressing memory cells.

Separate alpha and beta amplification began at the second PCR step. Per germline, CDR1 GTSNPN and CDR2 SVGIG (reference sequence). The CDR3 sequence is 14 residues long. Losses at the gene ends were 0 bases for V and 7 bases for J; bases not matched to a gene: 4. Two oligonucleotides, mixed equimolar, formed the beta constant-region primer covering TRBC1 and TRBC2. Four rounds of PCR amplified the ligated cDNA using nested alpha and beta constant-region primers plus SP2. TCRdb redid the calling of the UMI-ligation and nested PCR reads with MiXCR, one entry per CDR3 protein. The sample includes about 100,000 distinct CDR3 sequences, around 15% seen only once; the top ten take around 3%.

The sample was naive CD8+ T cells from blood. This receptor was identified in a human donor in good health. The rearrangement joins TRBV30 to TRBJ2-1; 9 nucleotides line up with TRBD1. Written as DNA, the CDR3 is TGTGCCTGGAGTGTGGGGACAGGGTCGAATGAGCAGTTCTTC. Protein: CAWSVGTGSNEQFF.